The next 3 T cell receptor beta chains were all read from a single sample in a study of tumor and adjacent non-tumor tissue in lung cancer. No cell sorting was done before RNA was extracted from the tissue. This non-tumor lung sample came from over 3 cm beyond the tumor edge. The library came from three nested PCR rounds adapted from ARM-PCR protocols. TCRdb reprocessed the multiplex PCR reads with MiXCR, giving one entry per CDR3 protein. The repertoire includes more than 85,000 distinct CDR3 sequences, about 62% of them detected once, and 15% to 20% sits in the top ten. The sequenced material came from distant non-tumor lung tissue. The receptors originated from a young man with non-small cell lung cancer.

Only a few counts were recorded for this clonotype. A much more abundant neighbour one base away suggests this may be a read error. The rearrangement uses TRBV20-1 and TRBJ1-5; tentative D call: TRBD1 (6 bases). The germline V gene encodes CDR1 DFQATT and CDR2 SNEGSKA (reference sequence). This CDR3 has 15 residues. The CDR3: CNAREGGNSNQPQHF. The CDR3 DNA reads TGCAATGCTAGGGAGGGGGGGAATAGCAATCAGCCCCAGCATTTT.

In regard to this clonotype: Germline is not matched at one junction end, which may reflect a read error. This rearrangement joins TRBV6-4 to TRBJ2-1, with 8 positions matching TRBD2. This CDR3 has 15 residues. CDR1 is MRHNA and CDR2 is SNTAGT in the germline V gene. The CDR3 sequence: CANSGVAGPWNEQFF. The CDR3, as DNA: TGTGCCAACAGTGGTGTAGCGGGACCTTGGAATGAGCAGTTCTTC.

The genes are TRBV19 and TRBJ1-2, with 9 bases aligning to TRBD1. The CDR3 contains 14 residues. Germline lookup yields CDR1 LNHDA and CDR2 SQIVND (reference sequence). J lost 5 bases, V lost 9 bases, and 10 bases had no gene match. CDR3 protein: CASGGGDRAYGYTF. CDR3 DNA sequence: TGTGCCAGCGGCGGGGGGGACAGGGCTTATGGCTACACCTTC.